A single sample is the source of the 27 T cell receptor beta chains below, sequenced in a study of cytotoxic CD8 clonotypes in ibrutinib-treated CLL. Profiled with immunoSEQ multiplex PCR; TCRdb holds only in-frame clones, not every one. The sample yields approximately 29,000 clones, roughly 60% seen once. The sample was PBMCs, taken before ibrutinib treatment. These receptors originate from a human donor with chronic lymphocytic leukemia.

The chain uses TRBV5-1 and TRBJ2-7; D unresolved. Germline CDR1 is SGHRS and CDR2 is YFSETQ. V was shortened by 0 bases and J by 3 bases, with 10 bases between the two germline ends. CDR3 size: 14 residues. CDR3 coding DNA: TGCGCCAGCAGCTTGGCAGGACCCTACTACGAGCAGTACTTC. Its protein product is CASSLAGPYYEQYF.

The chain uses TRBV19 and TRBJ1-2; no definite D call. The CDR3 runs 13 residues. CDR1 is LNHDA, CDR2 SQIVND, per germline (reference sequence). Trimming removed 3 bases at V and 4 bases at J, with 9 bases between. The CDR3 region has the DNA TGTGCCAGTAGTATCTCCGGCCTCTATGGCTACACCTTC. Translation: CASSISGLYGYTF.

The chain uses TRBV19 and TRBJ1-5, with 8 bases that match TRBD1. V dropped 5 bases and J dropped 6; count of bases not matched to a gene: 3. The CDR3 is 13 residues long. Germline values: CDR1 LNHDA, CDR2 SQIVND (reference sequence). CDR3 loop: CASSFTGGQPQHF. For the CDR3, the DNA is TGTGCCAGTAGTTTCACAGGGGGTCAGCCCCAGCATTTT.

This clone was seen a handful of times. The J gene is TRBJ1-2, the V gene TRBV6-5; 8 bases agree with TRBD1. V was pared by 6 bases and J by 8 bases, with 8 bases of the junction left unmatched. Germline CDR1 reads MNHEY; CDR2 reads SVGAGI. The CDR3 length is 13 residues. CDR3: CASRGTGSLGYTF. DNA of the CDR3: TGTGCCAGCAGGGGGACAGGATCTCTGGGCTACACCTTC.

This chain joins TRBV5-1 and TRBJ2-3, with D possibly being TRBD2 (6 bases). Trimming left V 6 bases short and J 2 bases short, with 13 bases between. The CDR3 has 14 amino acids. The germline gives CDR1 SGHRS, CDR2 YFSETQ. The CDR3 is CASTLSGSTDTQYF. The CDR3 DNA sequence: TGCGCCAGCACCCTAAGCGGGTCCACAGATACGCAGTATTTT.

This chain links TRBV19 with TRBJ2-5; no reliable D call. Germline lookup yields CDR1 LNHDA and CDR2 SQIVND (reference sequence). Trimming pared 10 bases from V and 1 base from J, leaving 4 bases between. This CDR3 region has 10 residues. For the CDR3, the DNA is TGTGCCACCAGCCAAGAGACCCAGTACTTC. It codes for CATSQETQYF.

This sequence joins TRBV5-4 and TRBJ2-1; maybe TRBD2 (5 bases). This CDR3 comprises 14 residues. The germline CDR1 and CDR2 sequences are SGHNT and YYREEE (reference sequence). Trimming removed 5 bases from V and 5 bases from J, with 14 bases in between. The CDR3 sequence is CASSFTGLNNEQFF. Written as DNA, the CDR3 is TGTGCCAGCAGTTTTACGGGATTGAACAATGAGCAGTTCTTC.

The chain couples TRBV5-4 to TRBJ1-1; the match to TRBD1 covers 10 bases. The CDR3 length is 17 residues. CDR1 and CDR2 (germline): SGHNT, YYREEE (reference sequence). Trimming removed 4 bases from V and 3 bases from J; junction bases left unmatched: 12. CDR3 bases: TGTGCCAGCAGCGGGGACAGGGGCCGTCGCCAATACACTGAAGCTTTCTTT. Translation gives CASSGDRGRRQYTEAFF. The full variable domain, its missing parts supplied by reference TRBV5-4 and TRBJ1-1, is ETGVTQSPTHLIKTRGQQVTLRCSSQSGHNTVSWYQQALGQGPQFIFQYYREEENGRGNFPPRFSGLQFPNYSSELNVNALELDDSALYLCASSGDRGRRQYTEAFFGQGTRLTVV.

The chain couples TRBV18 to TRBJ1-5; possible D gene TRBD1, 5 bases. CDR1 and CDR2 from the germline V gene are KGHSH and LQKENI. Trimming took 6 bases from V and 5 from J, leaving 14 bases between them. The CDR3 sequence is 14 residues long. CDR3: CASSLTWGDQPQHF. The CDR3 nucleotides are TGTGCCAGCTCCCTAACGTGGGGGGATCAGCCCCAGCATTTT. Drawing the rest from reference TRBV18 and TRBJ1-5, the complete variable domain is NAGVMQNPRHLVRRRGQEARLRCSPMKGHSHVYWYRQLPEEGLKFMVYLQKENIIDESGMPKERFSAEFPKEGPSILRIQQVVRGDSAAYFCASSLTWGDQPQHFGDGTRLSIL.

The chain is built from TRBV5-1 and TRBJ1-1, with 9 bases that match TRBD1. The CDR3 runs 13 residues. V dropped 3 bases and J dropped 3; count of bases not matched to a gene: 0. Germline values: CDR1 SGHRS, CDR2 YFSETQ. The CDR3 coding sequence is TGCGCCAGCAGCTGGACAGGGGACACTGAAGCTTTCTTT. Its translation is CASSWTGDTEAFF.

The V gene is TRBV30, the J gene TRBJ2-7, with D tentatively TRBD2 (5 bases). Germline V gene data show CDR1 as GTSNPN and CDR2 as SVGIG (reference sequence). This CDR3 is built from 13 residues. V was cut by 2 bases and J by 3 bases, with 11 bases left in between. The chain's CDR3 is CAWSPGSVYEQYF. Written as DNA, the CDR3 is TGTGCCTGGAGTCCGGGTAGCGTCTACGAGCAGTACTTC.

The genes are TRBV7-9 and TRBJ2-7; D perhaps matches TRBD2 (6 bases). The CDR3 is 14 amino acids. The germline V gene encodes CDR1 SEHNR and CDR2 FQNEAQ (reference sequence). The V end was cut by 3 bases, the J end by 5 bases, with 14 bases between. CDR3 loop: CASSFPRDFDEQYF. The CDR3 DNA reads TGTGCCAGCAGCTTCCCCCGGGACTTCGACGAGCAGTACTTC. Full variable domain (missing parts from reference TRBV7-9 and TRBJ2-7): DTGVSQNPRHKITKRGQNVTFRCDPISEHNRLYWYRQTLGQGPEFLTYFQNEAQLEKSRLLSDRFSAERPKGSFSTLEIQRTEQGDSAMYLCASSFPRDFDEQYFGPGTRLTVT.

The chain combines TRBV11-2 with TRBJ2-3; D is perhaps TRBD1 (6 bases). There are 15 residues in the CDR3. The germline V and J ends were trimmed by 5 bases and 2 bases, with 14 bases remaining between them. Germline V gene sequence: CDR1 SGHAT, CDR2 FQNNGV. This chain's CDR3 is CASSQGQGPTDTQYF. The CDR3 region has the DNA TGTGCCAGCAGCCAGGGACAAGGCCCCACAGATACGCAGTATTTT.

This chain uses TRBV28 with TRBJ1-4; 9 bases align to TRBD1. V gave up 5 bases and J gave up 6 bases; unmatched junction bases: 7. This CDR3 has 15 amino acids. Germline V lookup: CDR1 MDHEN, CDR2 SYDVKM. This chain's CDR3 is CASSTPGQGHEKLFF. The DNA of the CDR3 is TGTGCCAGCAGTACCCCCGGACAGGGGCATGAAAAACTGTTTTTT.

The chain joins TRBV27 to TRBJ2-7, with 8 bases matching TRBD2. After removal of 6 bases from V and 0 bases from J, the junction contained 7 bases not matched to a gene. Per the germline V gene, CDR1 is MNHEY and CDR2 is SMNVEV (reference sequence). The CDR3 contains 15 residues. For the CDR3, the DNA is TGTGCCAGCAGCCCCCGGGCGGGGGGCTCCTACGAGCAGTACTTC. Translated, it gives CASSPRAGGSYEQYF.

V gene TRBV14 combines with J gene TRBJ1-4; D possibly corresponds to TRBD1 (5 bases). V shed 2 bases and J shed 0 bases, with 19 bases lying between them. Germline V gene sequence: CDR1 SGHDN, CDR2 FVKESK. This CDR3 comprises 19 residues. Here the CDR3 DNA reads TGTGCCAGCAGCCAAACTCGCCCTGCTTGGGGACCAACTAATGAAAAACTGTTTTTT. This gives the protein CASSQTRPAWGPTNEKLFF.

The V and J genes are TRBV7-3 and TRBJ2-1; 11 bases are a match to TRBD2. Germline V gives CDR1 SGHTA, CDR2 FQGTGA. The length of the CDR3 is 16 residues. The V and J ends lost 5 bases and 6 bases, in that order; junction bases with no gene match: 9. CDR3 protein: CASSRPGLAEANEQFF. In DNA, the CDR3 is TGTGCCAGCAGCCGGCCGGGACTAGCGGAAGCCAATGAGCAGTTCTTC.

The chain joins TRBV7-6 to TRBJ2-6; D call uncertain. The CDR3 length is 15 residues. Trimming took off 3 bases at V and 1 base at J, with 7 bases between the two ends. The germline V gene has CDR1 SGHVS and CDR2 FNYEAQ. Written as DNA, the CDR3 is TGTGCCAGCAGCTTTAGTCAGTCTGGGGCCAACGTCCTGACTTTC. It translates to CASSFSQSGANVLTF. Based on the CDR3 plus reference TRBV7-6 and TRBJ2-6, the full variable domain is GAGVSQSPRYKVTKRGQDVALRCDPISGHVSLYWYRQALGQGPEFLTYFNYEAQQDKSGLPNDRFSAERPEGSISTLTIQRTEQRDSAMYRCASSFSQSGANVLTFGAGSRLTVL.

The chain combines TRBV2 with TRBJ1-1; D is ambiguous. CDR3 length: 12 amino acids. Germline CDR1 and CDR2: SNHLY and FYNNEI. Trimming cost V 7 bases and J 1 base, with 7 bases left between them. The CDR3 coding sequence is TGTGCCAGCAAACGTCCGAACACTGAAGCTTTCTTT. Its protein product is CASKRPNTEAFF.

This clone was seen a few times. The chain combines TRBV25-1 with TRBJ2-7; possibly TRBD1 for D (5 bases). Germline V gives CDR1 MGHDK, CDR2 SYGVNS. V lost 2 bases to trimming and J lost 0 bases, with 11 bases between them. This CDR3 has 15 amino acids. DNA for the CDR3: TGTGCCAGCAGTGAAGGGGCGACGAGCTCCTACGAGCAGTACTTC. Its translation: CASSEGATSSYEQYF.

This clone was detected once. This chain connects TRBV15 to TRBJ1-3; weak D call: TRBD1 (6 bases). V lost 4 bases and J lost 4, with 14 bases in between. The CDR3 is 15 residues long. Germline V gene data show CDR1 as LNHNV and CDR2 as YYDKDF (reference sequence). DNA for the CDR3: TGTGCCACCAGCACGGACAGTGTGCGAGGAAACACCATATATTTT. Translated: CATSTDSVRGNTIYF. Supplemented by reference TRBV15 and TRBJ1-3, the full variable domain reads DAMVIQNPRYQVTQFGKPVTLSCSQTLNHNVMYWYQQKSSQAPKLLFHYYDKDFNNEADTPDNFQSRRPNTSFCFLDIRSPGLGDTAMYLCATSTDSVRGNTIYFGEGSWLTVV.

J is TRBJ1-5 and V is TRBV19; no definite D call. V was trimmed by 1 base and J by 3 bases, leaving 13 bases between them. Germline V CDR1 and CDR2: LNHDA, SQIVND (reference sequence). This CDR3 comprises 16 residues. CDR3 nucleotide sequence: TGTGCCAGTAGTATAGTAGGGTGGAACCTCAATCAGCCCCAGCATTTT. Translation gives CASSIVGWNLNQPQHF.

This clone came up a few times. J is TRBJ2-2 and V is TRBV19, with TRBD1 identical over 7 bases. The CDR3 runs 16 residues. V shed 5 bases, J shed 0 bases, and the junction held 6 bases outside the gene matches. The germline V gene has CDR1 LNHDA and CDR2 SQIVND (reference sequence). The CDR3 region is CASSPWTGSNTGELFF. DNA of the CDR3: TGTGCCAGTAGTCCGTGGACAGGCTCGAACACCGGGGAGCTGTTTTTT.

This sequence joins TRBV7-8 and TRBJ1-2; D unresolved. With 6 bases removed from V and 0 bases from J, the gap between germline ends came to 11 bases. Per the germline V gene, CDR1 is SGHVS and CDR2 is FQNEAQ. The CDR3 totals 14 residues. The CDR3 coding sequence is TGTGCCAGCAGTCAACGGCTTCCTAACTATGGCTACACCTTC. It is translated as CASSQRLPNYGYTF.

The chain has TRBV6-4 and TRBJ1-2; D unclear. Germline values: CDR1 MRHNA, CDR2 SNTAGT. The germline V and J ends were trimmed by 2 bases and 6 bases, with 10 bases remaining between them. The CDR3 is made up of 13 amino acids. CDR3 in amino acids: CASSDGFGDGYTF. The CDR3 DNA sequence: TGTGCCAGCAGTGACGGCTTCGGGGATGGCTACACCTTC.

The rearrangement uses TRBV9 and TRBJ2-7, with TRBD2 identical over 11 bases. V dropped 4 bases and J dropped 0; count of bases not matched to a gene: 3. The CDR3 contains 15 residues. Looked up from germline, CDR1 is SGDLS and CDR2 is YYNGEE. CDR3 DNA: TGTGCCAGCAGCCCTACTAGCGGGAGCTCCTACGAGCAGTACTTC. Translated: CASSPTSGSSYEQYF. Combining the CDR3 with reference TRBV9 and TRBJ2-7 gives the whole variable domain DSGVTQTPKHLITATGQRVTLRCSPRSGDLSVYWYQQSLDQGLQFLIQYYNGEERAKGNILERFSAQQFPDLHSELNLSSLELGDSALYFCASSPTSGSSYEQYFGPGTRLTVT.

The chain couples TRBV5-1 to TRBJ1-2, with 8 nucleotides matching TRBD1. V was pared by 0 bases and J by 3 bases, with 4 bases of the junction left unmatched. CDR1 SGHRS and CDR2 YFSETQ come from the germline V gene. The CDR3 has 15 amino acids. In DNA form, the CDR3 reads TGCGCCAGCAGCTTGGGGGCAGGGGGCGACTATGGCTACACCTTC. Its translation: CASSLGAGGDYGYTF.